This entry concerns a single T cell receptor (beta chain). The study made its TCR cDNA through 5'RACE template switching. That step introduced a universal primer site along with UMIs. TCRdb re-called the 5' RACE reads through MiXCR, storing one row per CDR3 protein. The data hold 620,000 or so distinct CDR3 sequences, with 10% to 15% observed a single time. The sample belongs to a study of T cells after yellow fever vaccination. The overall study: SMART-Seq v4 Ultra Low Input handled preparation of low-cell-number fractions.

With V trimmed by 0 bases and J by 3 bases, 4 bases remained unmatched. Per the germline V gene, CDR1 is SGHTA and CDR2 is FQGNSA. This CDR3 contains 16 residues. The TCR was taken from a young man who received the YFV17D yellow fever vaccine. Sample: PBMCs, taken on the day of the yellow fever booster vaccination. This chain joins TRBV7-2 and TRBJ2-2; 7 positions agree with TRBD2. CDR3 in amino acids: CASSLAGGQYTGELFF. In DNA, the CDR3 is TGTGCCAGCAGCTTAGCGGGAGGGCAGTACACCGGGGAGCTGTTTTTT.